The clone carrying this TCR beta chain was observed at least ten times. This specimen belongs to a study of breast tumors, draining lymph nodes, adjacent tissues. V was pared by 6 bases and J by 0 bases, with 11 bases between. This CDR3 is built from 14 residues. Germline V gene sequence: CDR1 MNHNS, CDR2 SASEGT. Axillary draining lymph nodes of breast cancer patients supplied the node samples. TCRdb processed the multiplex PCR reads anew with MiXCR; each CDR3 protein has one entry. The sample yields about 180,000 distinct CDR3 sequences, roughly a third seen once. This chain links TRBV6-1 with TRBJ1-2, with D perhaps matching TRBD1 (6 bases). The source is a female donor with breast cancer. Some clones in this sample may be carry-over from other donors' samples. Specimen: axillary lymph node tissue. CDR3 amino acids: CASRPTGTNYGYTF. The DNA of the CDR3 is TGTGCCAGCAGGCCCACAGGGACTAACTATGGCTACACCTTC.